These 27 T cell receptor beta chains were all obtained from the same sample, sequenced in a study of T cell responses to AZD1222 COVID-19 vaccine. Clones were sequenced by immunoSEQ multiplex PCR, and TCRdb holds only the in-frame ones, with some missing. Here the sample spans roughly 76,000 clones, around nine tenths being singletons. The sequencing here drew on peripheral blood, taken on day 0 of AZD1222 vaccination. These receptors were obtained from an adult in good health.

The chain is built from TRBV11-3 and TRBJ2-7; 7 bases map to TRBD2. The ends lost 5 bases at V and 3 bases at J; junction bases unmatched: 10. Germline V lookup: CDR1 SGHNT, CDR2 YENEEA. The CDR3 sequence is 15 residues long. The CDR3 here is CASSPFGGDDYEQYF. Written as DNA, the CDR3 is TGTGCCAGCAGCCCATTTGGGGGGGACGACTACGAGCAGTACTTC. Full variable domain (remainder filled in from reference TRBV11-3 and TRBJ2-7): EAGVVQSPRYKIIEKKQPVAFWCNPISGHNTLYWYLQNLGQGPELLIRYENEEAVDDSQLPKDRFSAERLKGVDSTLKIQPAELGDSAVYLCASSPFGGDDYEQYFGPGTRLTVT.

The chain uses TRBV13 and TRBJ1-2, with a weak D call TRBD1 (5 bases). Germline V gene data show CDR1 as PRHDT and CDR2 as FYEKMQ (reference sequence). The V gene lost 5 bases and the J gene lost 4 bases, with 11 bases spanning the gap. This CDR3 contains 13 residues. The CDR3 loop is CASSRQPLYGYTF. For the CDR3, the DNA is TGTGCCAGCAGCCGACAGCCCCTCTATGGCTACACCTTC.

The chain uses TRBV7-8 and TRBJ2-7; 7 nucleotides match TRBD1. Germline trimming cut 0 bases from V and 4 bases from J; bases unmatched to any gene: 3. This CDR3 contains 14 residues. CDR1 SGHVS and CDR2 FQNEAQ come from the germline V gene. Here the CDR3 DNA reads TGTGCCAGCAGCTTAGCGACAGGGACATACGAGCAGTACTTC. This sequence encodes CASSLATGTYEQYF.

DNA for the CDR3: TGTGCCAGCGGCCCCTACGAGCAGTACTTC. Amino acids: CASGPYEQYF. This chain connects TRBV6-5 to TRBJ2-7; no clear D gene. This CDR3 comprises 10 residues. Trimming shortened V by 8 bases and J by 2 bases, and 4 bases separated the two germline ends. CDR1 MNHEY and CDR2 SVGAGI come from the germline V gene.

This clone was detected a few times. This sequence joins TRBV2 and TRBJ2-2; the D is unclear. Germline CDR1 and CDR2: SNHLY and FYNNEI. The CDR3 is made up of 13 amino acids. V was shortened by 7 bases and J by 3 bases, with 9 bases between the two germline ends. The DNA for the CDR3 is TGTGCCAGCAAACAGACGTACACCGGGGAGCTGTTTTTT. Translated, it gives CASKQTYTGELFF.

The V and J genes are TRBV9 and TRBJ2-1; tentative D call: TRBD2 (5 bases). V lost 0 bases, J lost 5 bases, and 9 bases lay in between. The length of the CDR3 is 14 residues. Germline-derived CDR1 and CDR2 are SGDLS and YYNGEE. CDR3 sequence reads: CASSVVATNNEQFF. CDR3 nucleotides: TGTGCCAGCAGCGTAGTAGCGACAAACAATGAGCAGTTCTTC.

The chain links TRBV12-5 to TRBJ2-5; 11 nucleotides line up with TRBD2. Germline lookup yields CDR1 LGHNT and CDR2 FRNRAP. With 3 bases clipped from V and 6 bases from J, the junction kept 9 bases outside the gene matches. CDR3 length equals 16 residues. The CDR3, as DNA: TGTGCTAGTGGTTTAGGGGGCACTAGCGGGGGTAAGACCCAGTACTTC. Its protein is CASGLGGTSGGKTQYF.

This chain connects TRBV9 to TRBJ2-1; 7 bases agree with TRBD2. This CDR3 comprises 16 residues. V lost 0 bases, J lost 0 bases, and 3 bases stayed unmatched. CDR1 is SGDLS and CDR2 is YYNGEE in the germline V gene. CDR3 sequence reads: CASSVDWGGSYNEQFF. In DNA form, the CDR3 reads TGTGCCAGCAGCGTAGATTGGGGGGGCTCCTACAATGAGCAGTTCTTC.

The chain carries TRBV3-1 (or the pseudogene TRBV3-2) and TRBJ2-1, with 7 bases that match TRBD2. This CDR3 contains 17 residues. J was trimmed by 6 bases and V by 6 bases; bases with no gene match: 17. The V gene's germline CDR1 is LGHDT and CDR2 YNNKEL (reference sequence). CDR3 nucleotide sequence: TGTGCCAGCAGGACCCGAACCAGGGAGGGTGGAGGCAATGAGCAGTTCTTC. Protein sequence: CASRTRTREGGGNEQFF.

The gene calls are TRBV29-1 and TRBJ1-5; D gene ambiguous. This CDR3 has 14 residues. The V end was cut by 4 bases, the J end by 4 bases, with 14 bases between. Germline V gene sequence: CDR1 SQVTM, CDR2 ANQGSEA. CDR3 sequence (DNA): TGCAGCGTTGGGTCCGCAGCCGGGAATCAGCCCCAGCATTTT. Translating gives CSVGSAAGNQPQHF.

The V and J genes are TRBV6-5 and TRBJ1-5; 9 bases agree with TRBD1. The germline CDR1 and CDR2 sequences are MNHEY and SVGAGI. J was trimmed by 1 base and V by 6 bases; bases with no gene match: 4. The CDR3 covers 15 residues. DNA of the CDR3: TGTGCCAGCAGCGATACAGGGGGCAGCAATCAGCCCCAGCATTTT. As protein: CASSDTGGSNQPQHF.

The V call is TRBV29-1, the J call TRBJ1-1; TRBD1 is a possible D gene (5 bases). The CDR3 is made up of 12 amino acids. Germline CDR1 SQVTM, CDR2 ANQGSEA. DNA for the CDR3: TGCAGAGGAGACAGATCGAACACTGAAGCTTTCTTT. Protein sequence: CRGDRSNTEAFF.

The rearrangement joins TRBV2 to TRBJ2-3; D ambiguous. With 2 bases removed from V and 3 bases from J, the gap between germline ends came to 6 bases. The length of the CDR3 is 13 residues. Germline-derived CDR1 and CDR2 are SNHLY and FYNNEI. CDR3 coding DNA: TGTGCCAGCAGTGAACTAAGGACAGATACGCAGTATTTT. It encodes CASSELRTDTQYF.

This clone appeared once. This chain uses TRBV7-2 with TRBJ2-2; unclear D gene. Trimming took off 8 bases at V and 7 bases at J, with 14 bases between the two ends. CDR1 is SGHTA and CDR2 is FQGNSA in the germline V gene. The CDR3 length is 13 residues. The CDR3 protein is CASYIRANGELFF. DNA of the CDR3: TGTGCCAGCTATATTAGGGCGAACGGGGAGCTGTTTTTT. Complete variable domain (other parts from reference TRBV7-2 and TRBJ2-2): GAGVSQSPSNKVTEKGKDVELRCDPISGHTALYWYRQSLGQGLEFLIYFQGNSAPDKSGLPSDRFSAERTGGSVSTLTIQRTQQEDSAVYLCASYIRANGELFFGEGSRLTVL.

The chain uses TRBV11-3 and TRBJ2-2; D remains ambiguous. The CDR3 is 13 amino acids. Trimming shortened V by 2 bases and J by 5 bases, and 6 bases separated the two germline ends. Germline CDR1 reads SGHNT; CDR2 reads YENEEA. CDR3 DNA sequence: TGTGCCAGCAGCTTAAGCTCAACCGGGGAGCTGTTTTTT. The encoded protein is CASSLSSTGELFF.

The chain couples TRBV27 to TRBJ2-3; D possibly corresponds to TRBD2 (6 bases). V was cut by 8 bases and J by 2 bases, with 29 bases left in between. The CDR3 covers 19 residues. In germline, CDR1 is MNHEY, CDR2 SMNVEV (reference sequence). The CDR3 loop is CASYRRGVPFLRYTDTQYF. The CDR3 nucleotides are TGTGCCAGCTATAGGAGGGGCGTACCCTTCCTAAGATACACAGATACGCAGTATTTT.

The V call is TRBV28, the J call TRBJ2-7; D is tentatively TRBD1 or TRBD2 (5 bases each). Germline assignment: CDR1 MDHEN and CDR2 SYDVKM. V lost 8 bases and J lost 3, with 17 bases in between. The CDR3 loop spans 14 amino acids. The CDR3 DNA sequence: TGTGCCAGCGGATCCCTTGGGGGACGCTACGAGCAGTACTTC. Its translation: CASGSLGGRYEQYF.

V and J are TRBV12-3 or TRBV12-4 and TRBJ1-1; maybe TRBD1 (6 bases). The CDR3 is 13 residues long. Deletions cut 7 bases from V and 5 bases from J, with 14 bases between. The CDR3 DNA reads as TGTGCCAGCATCGCTACAGGGAGAACTGAAGCTTTCTTT. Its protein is CASIATGRTEAFF.

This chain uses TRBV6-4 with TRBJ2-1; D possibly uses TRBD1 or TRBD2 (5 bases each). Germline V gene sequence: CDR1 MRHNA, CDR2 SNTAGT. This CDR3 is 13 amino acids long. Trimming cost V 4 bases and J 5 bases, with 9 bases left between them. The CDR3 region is CASSVQGDNEQFF. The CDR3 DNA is TGTGCCAGCAGTGTTCAGGGAGACAATGAGCAGTTCTTC.

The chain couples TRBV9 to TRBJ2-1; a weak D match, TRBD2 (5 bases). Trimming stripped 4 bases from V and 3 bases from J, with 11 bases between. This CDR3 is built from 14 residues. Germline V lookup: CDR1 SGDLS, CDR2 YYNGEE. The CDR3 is CASSTNGDYNEQFF. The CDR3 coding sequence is TGTGCCAGCAGCACCAACGGGGACTACAATGAGCAGTTCTTC.

The CDR3 spells CASSPPEGRPQHF. As DNA, the CDR3 is TGTGCCAGCAGTCCCCCTGAGGGCAGGCCCCAGCATTTT. This sequence joins TRBV28 and TRBJ1-5; D unresolved. CDR1 is MDHEN, CDR2 SYDVKM, per germline. This CDR3 is 13 amino acids long. V was shortened by 5 bases and J by 9 bases, with 14 bases between the two germline ends.

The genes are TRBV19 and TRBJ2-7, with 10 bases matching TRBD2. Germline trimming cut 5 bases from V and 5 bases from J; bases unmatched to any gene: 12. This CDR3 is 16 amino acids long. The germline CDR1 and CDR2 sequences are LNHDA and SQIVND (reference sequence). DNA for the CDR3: TGTGCCAGTAGTCCGAGCTATCGTCTAGCGGGAGACGAGCAGTACTTC. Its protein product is CASSPSYRLAGDEQYF.

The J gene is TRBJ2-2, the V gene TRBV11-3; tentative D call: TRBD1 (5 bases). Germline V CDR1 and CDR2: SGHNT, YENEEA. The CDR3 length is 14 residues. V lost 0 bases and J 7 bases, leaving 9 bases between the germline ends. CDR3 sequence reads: CASSLDRAGGELFF. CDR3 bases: TGTGCCAGCAGCTTAGACAGGGCCGGCGGGGAGCTGTTTTTT. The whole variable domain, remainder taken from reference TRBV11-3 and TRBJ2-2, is EAGVVQSPRYKIIEKKQPVAFWCNPISGHNTLYWYLQNLGQGPELLIRYENEEAVDDSQLPKDRFSAERLKGVDSTLKIQPAELGDSAVYLCASSLDRAGGELFFGEGSRLTVL.

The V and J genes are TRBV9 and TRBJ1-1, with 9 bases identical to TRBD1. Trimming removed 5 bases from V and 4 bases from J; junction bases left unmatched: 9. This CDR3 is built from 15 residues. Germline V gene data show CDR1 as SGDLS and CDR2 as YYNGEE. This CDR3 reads CASSQGTGIGTEAFF. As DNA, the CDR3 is TGTGCCAGCAGTCAGGGGACAGGGATAGGCACTGAAGCTTTCTTT.

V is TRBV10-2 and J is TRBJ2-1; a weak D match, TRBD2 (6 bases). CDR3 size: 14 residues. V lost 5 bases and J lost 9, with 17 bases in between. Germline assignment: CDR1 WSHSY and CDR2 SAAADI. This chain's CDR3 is CASSLGGGTGEQFF. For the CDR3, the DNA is TGCGCCAGCAGTCTCGGGGGAGGTACGGGTGAGCAGTTCTTC.

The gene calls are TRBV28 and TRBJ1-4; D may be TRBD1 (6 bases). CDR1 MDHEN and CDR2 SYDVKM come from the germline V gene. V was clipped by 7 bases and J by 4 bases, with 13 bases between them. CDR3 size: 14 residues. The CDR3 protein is CASNSGADNEKLFF. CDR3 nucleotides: TGTGCCAGCAACTCAGGGGCCGATAATGAAAAACTGTTTTTT.

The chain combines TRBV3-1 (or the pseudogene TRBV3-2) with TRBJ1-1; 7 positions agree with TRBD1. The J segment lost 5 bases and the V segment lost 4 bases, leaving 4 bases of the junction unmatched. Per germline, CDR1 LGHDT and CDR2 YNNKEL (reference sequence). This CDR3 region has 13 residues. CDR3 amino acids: CASSRTRGTEAFF. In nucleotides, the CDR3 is TGTGCCAGCAGCCGAACCAGGGGGACTGAAGCTTTCTTT.